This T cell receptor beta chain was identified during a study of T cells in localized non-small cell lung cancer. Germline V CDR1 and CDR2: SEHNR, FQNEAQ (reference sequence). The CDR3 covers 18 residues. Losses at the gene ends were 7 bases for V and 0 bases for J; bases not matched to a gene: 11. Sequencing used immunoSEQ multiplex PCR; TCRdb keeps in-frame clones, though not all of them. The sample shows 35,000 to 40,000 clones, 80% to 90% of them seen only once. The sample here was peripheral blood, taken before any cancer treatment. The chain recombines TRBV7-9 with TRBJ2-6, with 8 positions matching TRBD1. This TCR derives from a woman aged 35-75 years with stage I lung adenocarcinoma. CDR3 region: CASKKGRGRLSGANVLTF. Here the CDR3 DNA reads TGTGCCAGCAAAAAAGGCAGGGGGCGGCTCTCTGGGGCCAACGTCCTGACTTTC.